The 9 T cell receptor beta chains given below trace back to one sample, sequenced in a study of vaccination and CD4 T cells after COVID-19. Treatment: 10-day PBMC culture with coronavirus spike peptide pools or control peptides (ViraFEST assay). With the Oncomine TCR Beta short-read assay, DNA from cultured CD4+ T cells was sequenced. TCRdb re-analysed the PCR reads in MiXCR, keeping a single row per CDR3 protein. The table has roughly 26,000 distinct CDR3 sequences, around 65% seen once; the top ten hold under 6.5%. These TCRs' antigens remain unknown. Sequenced input: CD4+ T cells from blood, cultured in vitro. These receptors were collected from a human donor who had recovered from COVID-19.

The rearrangement links TRBV28 to TRBJ1-5, with D hard to call. V lost 5 bases and J 3 bases, leaving 14 bases between the germline ends. CDR3 length: 15 amino acids. Germline CDR1 MDHEN, CDR2 SYDVKM. The CDR3 DNA sequence: TGTGCCAGCAGTCCACATACCGCATACAATCAGCCCCAGCATTTT. It yields the protein CASSPHTAYNQPQHF.

J is TRBJ1-1 and V is TRBV28, with 11 bases matching TRBD1. Germline CDR1 and CDR2: MDHEN and SYDVKM. The CDR3 has 15 residues. Losses at the gene ends were 5 bases for V and 2 bases for J; bases not matched to a gene: 4. The CDR3 DNA is TGTGCCAGCAGTGGACAGGGGGCGGCTAACACTGAAGCTTTCTTT. Translation gives CASSGQGAANTEAFF.

V and J are TRBV28 and TRBJ2-7, with TRBD1 matching over 7 bases. Germline V gene lookup returns CDR1 MDHEN and CDR2 SYDVKM. The V segment lost 6 bases and the J segment 6 bases; nucleotides outside the gene matches: 14. The CDR3 is 15 residues long. The CDR3 spells CASSSRQGEVTEQYF. The CDR3 nucleotides read TGTGCCAGCAGCAGTCGACAGGGAGAGGTGACCGAGCAGTACTTC. Full variable domain (missing parts from reference TRBV28 and TRBJ2-7): DVKVTQSSRYLVKRTGEKVFLECVQDMDHENMFWYRQDPGLGLRLIYFSYDVKMKEKGDIPEGYSVSREKKERFSLILESASTNQTSMYLCASSSRQGEVTEQYFGPGTRLTVT.

Only one count was recorded for this clonotype. The chain is built from TRBV28 and TRBJ2-7; 10 positions agree with TRBD1. The CDR3 length is 14 residues. V shed 8 bases, J shed 1 base, and the junction held 5 bases outside the gene matches. Germline assignment: CDR1 MDHEN and CDR2 SYDVKM. CDR3: CASRRGQGSYEQYF. The CDR3 nucleotides are TGTGCCAGCCGGCGGGGACAGGGGTCCTACGAGCAGTACTTC.

This chain joins TRBV28 and TRBJ1-6; TRBD1 aligns across 8 bases. CDR3 size: 15 residues. Germline CDR1 and CDR2: MDHEN and SYDVKM. The trim removed 6 bases at V and 9 bases at J, leaving 10 bases unmatched. CDR3 loop: CASRSTGVLGSPLHF. In nucleotides, the CDR3 is TGTGCCAGCAGGTCGACAGGGGTATTAGGTTCACCCCTCCACTTT.

Only a few counts were recorded for this clonotype. The chain carries TRBV20-1 and TRBJ2-3; the D call may be TRBD1 or TRBD2 (5 bases each). Germline CDR1 DFQATT, CDR2 SNEGSKA (reference sequence). CDR3 length: 13 residues. The DNA of the CDR3 is TGCATTCTAGGACAAGGGGAGACAGATACGCAGTATTTT. Residues: CILGQGETDTQYF.

The V call is TRBV20-1, the J call TRBJ2-2; D gene ambiguous. Germline assignment: CDR1 DFQATT and CDR2 SNEGSKA (reference sequence). V lost 4 bases and J lost 3, with 12 bases in between. The CDR3 length is 14 residues. The CDR3 protein is CSANSDHYTGELFF. The CDR3, as DNA: TGCAGTGCTAACTCGGACCATTACACCGGGGAGCTGTTTTTT.

The genes are TRBV27 and TRBJ2-3; 7 bases align to TRBD2. Losses at the gene ends were 8 bases for V and 2 bases for J; bases not matched to a gene: 4. The CDR3 has 13 residues. Per the germline V gene, CDR1 is MNHEY and CDR2 is SMNVEV (reference sequence). The DNA of the CDR3 is TGTGCCAGCGGCGGGACTAACACAGATACGCAGTATTTT. Protein: CASGGTNTDTQYF.

This sequence joins TRBV7-8 and TRBJ1-5; tentatively, D is TRBD1 (5 bases). CDR3 length: 16 residues. Trimming removed 3 bases from V and 3 bases from J, with 15 bases in between. Looked up from germline, CDR1 is SGHVS and CDR2 is FQNEAQ. The CDR3 nucleotides read TGTGCCAGCAGCTTTAAGACAGCGTATCTCAATCAGCCCCAGCATTTT. Its protein is CASSFKTAYLNQPQHF.